This passage covers 25 T cell receptor beta chains from one sample sequenced in a study of T cell repertoires in cytomegalovirus infection. TCRdb recomputed calls from the reads with MiXCR, one row per CDR3 protein. The sample includes 100,000 or so distinct CDR3 sequences, 20% to 30% of them seen just once. Sequenced: CD8+ T cells from PBMCs. Receptors originate from a human donor in good health (CMV status not recorded). Some clones in this sample may be carry-over from other donors' samples.

This clonotype was seen a handful of times. The V gene is TRBV29-1, the J gene TRBJ1-1; no reliable D call. Germline V lookup: CDR1 SQVTM, CDR2 ANQGSEA. The germline V and J ends were trimmed by 7 bases and 5 bases, with 14 bases remaining between them. This CDR3 has 12 amino acids. The CDR3 reads CSADTLGTEAFF. CDR3 in DNA: TGCAGCGCCGACACCTTGGGGACTGAAGCTTTCTTT.

This clonotype has at least ten counts. The rearrangement uses TRBV20-1 and TRBJ2-7; 7 nucleotides align to TRBD1. Per the germline V gene, CDR1 is DFQATT and CDR2 is SNEGSKA (reference sequence). Trimming cost V 6 bases and J 4 bases; bases outside gene matches: 9. The CDR3 runs to 13 residues. The CDR3 is CSAETGAEYEQYF. The CDR3 nucleotides read TGCAGTGCCGAAACAGGGGCAGAGTACGAGCAGTACTTC.

This clonotype turned up a few times. The V and J genes are TRBV29-1 and TRBJ2-2; 8 nucleotides match TRBD1. CDR3 length: 18 amino acids. Germline assignment: CDR1 SQVTM and CDR2 ANQGSEA. The V and J ends lost 6 bases and 0 bases, in that order; junction bases with no gene match: 15. The CDR3 reads CSVEGGQATPTNTGELFF. The CDR3, as DNA: TGCAGCGTCGAGGGGGGACAGGCAACCCCCACGAACACCGGGGAGCTGTTTTTT.

This clonotype was counted ten times or more. The chain links TRBV5-6 to TRBJ1-1; D unresolved. Deletions cut 0 bases from V and 0 bases from J, with 3 bases between. The CDR3 spans 13 residues. CDR1 and CDR2 from the germline V gene are SGHDT and YYEEEE. The CDR3 coding sequence is TGTGCCAGCAGCTTGGACCTGAACACTGAAGCTTTCTTT. Amino acids: CASSLDLNTEAFF.

This clonotype was counted ten times or more. This chain links TRBV28 with TRBJ2-5; 7 bases are shared with TRBD1. V trimming: 3 bases; J trimming: 4 bases; junction bases outside the gene matches: 5. This CDR3 comprises 14 residues. In germline, CDR1 is MDHEN, CDR2 SYDVKM. The CDR3 loop is CASSFNWDRETQYF. The CDR3, as DNA: TGTGCCAGCAGTTTTAACTGGGACAGAGAGACCCAGTACTTC.

This clonotype was counted at least ten times. The genes are TRBV6-4 and TRBJ2-1; 11 nucleotides match TRBD2. J was trimmed by 6 bases and V by 6 bases; bases with no gene match: 7. The CDR3 consists of 15 residues. Germline CDR1 is MRHNA and CDR2 is SNTAGT. CDR3 coding DNA: TGTGCCAGCAGACCACTAGCGGGAGAGGGCAATGAGCAGTTCTTC. This encodes CASRPLAGEGNEQFF.

The table lists this clonotype with a few counts. The V and J genes are TRBV27 and TRBJ2-2; 7 bases map to TRBD1. The CDR3 sequence is 14 residues long. Germline loops: CDR1 MNHEY, CDR2 SMNVEV (reference sequence). The V gene end was trimmed by 5 bases and the J gene end by 4 bases; junction bases not matched to a gene: 4. As DNA, the CDR3 is TGTGCCAGCAGTCGCGACAGGGCCACCGGGGAGCTGTTTTTT. As protein: CASSRDRATGELFF.

There are a few counts of this clonotype. The V call is TRBV20-1, the J call TRBJ2-5; 10 nucleotides match TRBD2. The germline CDR1 and CDR2 sequences are DFQATT and SNEGSKA (reference sequence). V shed 5 bases and J 4 bases; nucleotides not matched to a gene: 7. The CDR3 has 14 amino acids. This chain's CDR3 is CSASPVAGGETQYF. CDR3 nucleotides: TGCAGTGCTTCCCCCGTAGCGGGGGGAGAGACCCAGTACTTC.

The sample holds many counts of this clonotype. This chain connects TRBV7-2 to TRBJ2-1, with a possible D match to TRBD2 (7 bases). The CDR3 is 14 amino acids. The germline V gene has CDR1 SGHTA and CDR2 FQGNSA. V was pared by 6 bases and J by 1 base, with 10 bases between. CDR3 nucleotide sequence: TGTGCCAGCAGTGCGGGGGCATCCTACAATGAGCAGTTCTTC. Encoded protein: CASSAGASYNEQFF.

The J gene is TRBJ2-1, the V gene TRBV27; D unresolved. In germline, CDR1 is MNHEY, CDR2 SMNVEV (reference sequence). Deletions cut 2 bases from V and 8 bases from J, with 13 bases between. The CDR3 length is 14 residues. The CDR3 spells CASSLGTSGHEQFF. DNA of the CDR3: TGTGCCAGCAGTTTAGGAACCTCTGGGCATGAGCAGTTCTTC.

This chain connects TRBV19 to TRBJ2-1, with 14 bases matching TRBD2. CDR3 length equals 15 residues. The germline V gene has CDR1 LNHDA and CDR2 SQIVND (reference sequence). The trim removed 5 bases at V and 10 bases at J, leaving 7 bases unmatched. CDR3 nucleotides: TGTGCCAGTAGTTCAGGGACTAGCGGGGGTTCAGAGCAGTTCTTC. This encodes CASSSGTSGGSEQFF.

This clonotype was seen many times. The chain joins TRBV11-2 to TRBJ2-3, with unresolved D. The V and J ends lost 5 bases and 5 bases respectively, with 11 bases between them. The CDR3 extends over 13 amino acids. The germline gives CDR1 SGHAT, CDR2 FQNNGV. DNA for the CDR3: TGTGCCAGCAGCCTCCGCCCCCTAGATACGCAGTATTTT. As protein: CASSLRPLDTQYF.

The chain links TRBV6-2 or TRBV6-3 to TRBJ2-5; 9 positions match TRBD1. Germline trimming cut 2 bases from V and 5 bases from J; bases unmatched to any gene: 6. This CDR3 has 15 residues. CDR1 and CDR2 from the germline V gene are MNHEY and SVGEGT. The CDR3, as DNA: TGTGCCAGCAGTTACACGAACAGGGGGCAGGAGACCCAGTACTTC. It specifies CASSYTNRGQETQYF.

The chain has TRBV7-9 and TRBJ2-1, with D uncertain. The CDR3 covers 10 residues. Germline V gene sequence: CDR1 SEHNR, CDR2 FQNEAQ (reference sequence). Between the trimmed V and J ends, which lost 5 bases and 10 bases, there was a span of 6 bases. CDR3 residues: CASSPPEQFF. For the CDR3, the DNA is TGTGCCAGCAGCCCCCCCGAGCAGTTCTTC.

This clonotype occurred a few times. This chain uses TRBV28 with TRBJ2-1; TRBD2 is a possible D gene (5 bases). The CDR3 loop spans 16 amino acids. V lost 5 bases, J lost 4 bases, and 18 bases lay in between. CDR1 is MDHEN and CDR2 is SYDVKM in the germline V gene. The CDR3 nucleotides read TGTGCCAGCAGTCTCGACCCGGGGAGTTATTACAATGAGCAGTTCTTC. Its translation is CASSLDPGSYYNEQFF.

The sample holds a few counts of this clonotype. This chain links TRBV30 with TRBJ2-1, with D perhaps assigned TRBD1 or TRBD2 (5 bases each). CDR3 size: 13 residues. Trimming removed 1 base at V and 9 bases at J, with 13 bases between. Germline V gene lookup returns CDR1 GTSNPN and CDR2 SVGIG (reference sequence). The CDR3 sequence: CAWSEGPQVEQFF. In nucleotides, the CDR3 is TGTGCCTGGAGTGAGGGACCCCAAGTTGAGCAGTTCTTC.

V gene TRBV2 combines with J gene TRBJ2-2; unclear D gene. The length of the CDR3 is 13 residues. The V and J ends lost 8 bases and 2 bases respectively, with 9 bases between them. The germline CDR1 and CDR2 sequences are SNHLY and FYNNEI. CDR3 residues: CASLAVNTGELFF. The CDR3 DNA is TGTGCCAGCTTGGCCGTAAACACCGGGGAGCTGTTTTTT.

This clonotype showed up many times. The rearrangement links TRBV7-7 to TRBJ2-3, with D possibly matching TRBD2 (5 bases). Germline V gives CDR1 SSHAT, CDR2 FNYEAQ (reference sequence). The V end was cut by 5 bases, the J end by 4 bases, with 16 bases between. The CDR3 is 15 amino acids. CDR3 in amino acids: CASSPVVGVPDTQYF. In DNA, the CDR3 is TGTGCCAGCAGCCCAGTGGTGGGAGTCCCAGATACGCAGTATTTT.

In DNA, the CDR3 is TGCAGTGCTAGAGTCAGCGGGAGTATCTACGAGCAGTACTTC. Protein sequence: CSARVSGSIYEQYF. The chain uses TRBV20-1 and TRBJ2-7; 8 bases align to TRBD2. Looked up from germline, CDR1 is DFQATT and CDR2 is SNEGSKA (reference sequence). This CDR3 contains 14 residues. The ends lost 1 base at V and 3 bases at J; junction bases unmatched: 5.

The chain carries TRBV11-2 and TRBJ1-2; D unresolved. The CDR3 length is 18 residues. In germline, CDR1 is SGHAT, CDR2 FQNNGV. V lost 1 base and J lost 3, with 21 bases in between. CDR3 nucleotides: TGTGCCAGCAGCTTAGTTTATTTGGACTCCCATGAGGACTATGGCTACACCTTC. Protein sequence: CASSLVYLDSHEDYGYTF.

This clonotype appeared many times. The V and J genes are TRBV6-1 and TRBJ2-3; D unclear. This CDR3 comprises 14 residues. Deletions cut 3 bases from V and 4 bases from J, with 11 bases between. The germline V gene encodes CDR1 MNHNS and CDR2 SASEGT. The CDR3 bases are TGTGCCAGCAGTGATGAAGTGGGCGCAGATACGCAGTATTTT. It encodes CASSDEVGADTQYF.

This clonotype showed up many times. The chain joins TRBV12-3 or TRBV12-4 to TRBJ2-3, with D perhaps matching TRBD2 (6 bases). Trimming shortened V by 7 bases and J by 6 bases, and 20 bases separated the two germline ends. This CDR3 is 15 amino acids long. The DNA of the CDR3 is TGTGCCAGCAATGCCCCCGGAGGGGCCTCGGATACGCAGTATTTT. Translating gives CASNAPGGASDTQYF.

In its sample, this clonotype was seen a few times. V is TRBV7-9 and J is TRBJ2-1; the match to TRBD1 covers 7 bases. This CDR3 comprises 19 residues. The V gene's germline CDR1 is SEHNR and CDR2 FQNEAQ (reference sequence). V lost 1 base, J lost 0 bases, and 12 bases stayed unmatched. The CDR3 is CASSLGRDSLPSSYNEQFF. In DNA, the CDR3 is TGTGCCAGCAGCTTAGGCCGGGACAGCTTACCCAGCTCCTACAATGAGCAGTTCTTC.

This clonotype has a handful of counts. The rearrangement links TRBV20-1 to TRBJ1-2, with no clear D. Germline V gene lookup returns CDR1 DFQATT and CDR2 SNEGSKA (reference sequence). Trimming removed 2 bases at V and 4 bases at J, with 14 bases between. The CDR3 totals 14 residues. The CDR3 sequence is CSARPSGLIYGYTF. DNA of the CDR3: TGCAGTGCTAGACCATCCGGGCTTATCTATGGCTACACCTTC.

The count of this clonotype is one. This chain connects TRBV4-1 to TRBJ1-1; 7 nucleotides align to TRBD1. CDR3 length: 11 residues. Trimming removed 2 bases from V and 10 bases from J; junction bases left unmatched: 1. Germline V gives CDR1 MGHRA, CDR2 YSYEKL. This CDR3 is CASSQRGLAFF. The CDR3 DNA reads as TGCGCCAGCAGCCAAAGGGGGCTAGCTTTCTTT.